These T cell receptor beta chains were read from a single sample in a study of blood T cell repertoires in COVID-19. Sequencing was performed with immunoSEQ multiplex PCR; in TCRdb, only in-frame clones are kept and a portion is missing. The repertoire holds fewer than 250,000 clones, about four fifths seen once, with 3% to 3.5% in the top ten. Sequenced sample: PBMCs or T cells enriched from blood (not recorded which). Source of these receptors: a woman aged 25 to 39 who had been exposed to COVID-19. The CDR3 runs from the conserved cysteine through the conserved F or W.

j_call: TRBJ1-4
v_call: TRBV2
cdr3_aa: CASSQQENEKLFF

j_call: TRBJ1-1
v_call: TRBV29-1
cdr3_aa: CSVGQPNTEAFF

j_call: TRBJ2-5
v_call: TRBV2
cdr3_aa: CASSETSGRVKTQYF

j_call: TRBJ2-3
v_call: TRBV7-3
cdr3_aa: CASSATPGAGADTQYF

j_call: TRBJ2-3
v_call: TRBV6-2/TRBV6-3
cdr3_aa: CASSSLLEGTDTQYF

j_call: TRBJ2-1
v_call: TRBV2
cdr3_aa: CASSPDRDEREQFF

j_call: TRBJ2-7
v_call: TRBV7-9
cdr3_aa: CASPWSIQGYEQYF

j_call: TRBJ1-1
v_call: TRBV7-9
cdr3_aa: CASSQSGTGIRNTEAFF

j_call: TRBJ2-3
v_call: TRBV5-4
cdr3_aa: CASSSRDSLFHEYF

j_call: TRBJ1-1
v_call: TRBV11-2
cdr3_aa: CASSSLGENTEAFF

j_call: TRBJ2-1
v_call: TRBV4-1
cdr3_aa: CASSHPGISGGSYNEQFF

j_call: TRBJ2-2
v_call: TRBV7-3
cdr3_aa: CASSLSSGANTGELFF

j_call: TRBJ2-1
v_call: TRBV27
cdr3_aa: CASSRQGGYNEQFF

j_call: TRBJ1-2
v_call: TRBV9
cdr3_aa: CASSAEEIQANYGYTF

j_call: TRBJ1-1
v_call: TRBV7-9
cdr3_aa: CASSLVAGQITEAFF

j_call: TRBJ1-1
v_call: TRBV5-4
cdr3_aa: CASSWEGIDTEAFF

j_call: TRBJ2-2
v_call: TRBV5-1
cdr3_aa: CASSLSGANTGELFF

j_call: TRBJ2-1
v_call: TRBV11-2
cdr3_aa: CASSSRLAGPYNEQFF

j_call: TRBJ2-3
v_call: TRBV19
cdr3_aa: CASSFAASADTQYF

j_call: TRBJ1-2
v_call: TRBV30
cdr3_aa: CAWSPEETPGTF

j_call: TRBJ1-6
v_call: TRBV19
cdr3_aa: CASSKGVSRLGDSPLHF

j_call: TRBJ1-6
v_call: TRBV6-1
cdr3_aa: CASSEAPGGSPLHF

j_call: TRBJ1-2
v_call: TRBV2
cdr3_aa: CASSGQKGTHYGYTF

j_call: TRBJ1-4
v_call: TRBV12-5
cdr3_aa: CASGFMTGVTNEKLFF

j_call: TRBJ1-2
v_call: TRBV14
cdr3_aa: CASSRPGFGGYTF

j_call: TRBJ2-7
v_call: TRBV6-5
cdr3_aa: CASSLLAGDPYEQYF

j_call: TRBJ1-1
v_call: TRBV7-2
cdr3_aa: CASSLRANTEAFF

j_call: TRBJ2-7
v_call: TRBV5-1
cdr3_aa: CASSGQGVDEQYF

j_call: TRBJ1-4
v_call: TRBV29-1
cdr3_aa: CSVGQGEKLFF

j_call: TRBJ2-3
v_call: TRBV21-1
cdr3_aa: CASSTWTSASGDTQYF

j_call: TRBJ1-6
v_call: TRBV5-6
cdr3_aa: CASSHDRGNSPLHF

j_call: TRBJ2-3
v_call: TRBV18
cdr3_aa: CASSPGGSGYTDTQYF

j_call: TRBJ2-7
v_call: TRBV5-5
cdr3_aa: CASSLQGAHEQYF

j_call: TRBJ1-1
v_call: TRBV6-2/TRBV6-3
cdr3_aa: CASSYYRGTEAFF

j_call: TRBJ2-3
v_call: TRBV5-1
cdr3_aa: CASSLIPGQGASDTQYF

j_call: TRBJ1-1
v_call: TRBV29-1
cdr3_aa: CSVEGRQGLAEAFF

j_call: TRBJ2-7
v_call: TRBV6-5
cdr3_aa: CASGPGGGASYEQYF

j_call: TRBJ2-5
v_call: TRBV2
cdr3_aa: CATQSGGAGETQYF

j_call: TRBJ1-1
v_call: TRBV10-3
cdr3_aa: CAISERVSGNTEAFF

j_call: TRBJ2-7
v_call: TRBV5-4
cdr3_aa: CASSRGTANEQYF

j_call: TRBJ2-4
v_call: TRBV18
cdr3_aa: CASSPTPGQTQNIQYF

j_call: TRBJ1-5
v_call: TRBV7-9
cdr3_aa: CASSLAGGSNQPQHF

j_call: TRBJ1-6
v_call: TRBV18
cdr3_aa: CASSPLNPETNSPLHF

j_call: TRBJ1-2
v_call: TRBV7-9
cdr3_aa: CASSFWRGLGQSADGYTF

j_call: TRBJ1-3
v_call: TRBV5-1
cdr3_aa: CASSMGGVSGNTIYF

j_call: TRBJ2-7
v_call: TRBV2
cdr3_aa: CASSRQGTYEQYF

j_call: TRBJ1-2
v_call: TRBV19
cdr3_aa: CASSTGQGIYGYTF

j_call: TRBJ1-2
v_call: TRBV5-1
cdr3_aa: CASSLGDRGAYGYTF

j_call: TRBJ2-1
v_call: TRBV5-1
cdr3_aa: CASSLGRTGGSYNEQFF

j_call: TRBJ2-7
v_call: TRBV3-1/TRBV3-2
cdr3_aa: CASSQPGLAEYEQYF

j_call: TRBJ1-1
v_call: TRBV6-5
cdr3_aa: CASSPQVLSTEAFF

j_call: TRBJ2-2
v_call: TRBV3-1/TRBV3-2
cdr3_aa: CASSQRTENTGELFF

j_call: TRBJ1-2
v_call: TRBV5-8
cdr3_aa: CASSFVEGNYGYTF

j_call: TRBJ2-3
v_call: TRBV7-2
cdr3_aa: CASSLEVRGGHTQYF

j_call: TRBJ1-4
v_call: TRBV7-9
cdr3_aa: CASSSTGTGKLFF

j_call: TRBJ1-1
v_call: TRBV11-2
cdr3_aa: CASSLGRNGEAFF

j_call: TRBJ1-6
v_call: TRBV7-9
cdr3_aa: CASTEMGAIANSPLHF

j_call: TRBJ1-5
v_call: TRBV24-1
cdr3_aa: CATSDSQGARGQPQHF